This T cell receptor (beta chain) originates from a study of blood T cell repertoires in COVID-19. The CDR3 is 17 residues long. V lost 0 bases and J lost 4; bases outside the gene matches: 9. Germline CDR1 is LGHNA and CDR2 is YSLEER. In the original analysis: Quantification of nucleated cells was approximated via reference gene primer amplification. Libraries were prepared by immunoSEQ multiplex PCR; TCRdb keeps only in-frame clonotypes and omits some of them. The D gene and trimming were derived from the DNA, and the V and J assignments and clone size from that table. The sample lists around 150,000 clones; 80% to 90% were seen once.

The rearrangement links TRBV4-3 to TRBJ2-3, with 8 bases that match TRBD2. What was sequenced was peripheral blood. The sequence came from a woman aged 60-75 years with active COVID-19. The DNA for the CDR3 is TGCGCCAGCAGCCAAGACAGGTGGACTAGCCGGGCAGATACGCAGTATTTT. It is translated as CASSQDRWTSRADTQYF.